This TCR beta chain was sequenced in a study of T-cell reconstitution after alpha-beta-depleted transplantation in children. Overall study findings and caveats: Surviving recipient T cells and thymic progenitors underlay high day-60 TCRbeta diversity in some patients. It was reported that alpha-beta T cells came from several hundred expanded graft clones (about two months after transplant). At the one-year point after transplant, T-cell counts and TCRbeta diversity were found to come mostly from T cells that had been newly produced.

This clonotype occurred a few times. Its antigen is as yet unknown. V was pared by 0 bases and J by 2 bases, with 4 bases between. Germline V CDR1 and CDR2: LGHNA, YSLEER. The CDR3 spans 13 residues. Preparation of the TCRbeta library was carried out with unique molecular identifiers. TCRdb ran MiXCR on the PCR reads and lists one entry per CDR3 protein. Among 580,000 or so distinct CDR3 sequences listed, 20% to 25% were seen once. The source of this sequence is a boy younger than two who had a stem cell transplant for acute myeloid leukemia, so the T cells may come from the graft donor. The rearrangement uses TRBV4-3 and TRBJ2-5; D is undetermined. The source material was PBMCs, mostly from graft donor cells, sampled 360 days after TCRalphabeta/CD19-depleted stem cell transplant. This CDR3 is CASSQDRQETQYF. CDR3 bases: TGCGCCAGCAGCCAAGACAGGCAAGAGACCCAGTACTTC.